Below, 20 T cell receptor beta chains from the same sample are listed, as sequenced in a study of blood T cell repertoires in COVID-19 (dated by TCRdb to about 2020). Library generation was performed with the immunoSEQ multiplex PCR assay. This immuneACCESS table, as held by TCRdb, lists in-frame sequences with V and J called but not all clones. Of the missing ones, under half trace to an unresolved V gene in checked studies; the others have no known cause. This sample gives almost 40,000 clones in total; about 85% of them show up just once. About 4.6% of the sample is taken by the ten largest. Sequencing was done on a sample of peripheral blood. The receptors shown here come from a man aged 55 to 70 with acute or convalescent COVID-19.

The CDR3 protein is CASSLGQYYEQYF. The CDR3 nucleotides are TGTGCCAGCAGCTTAGGACAATACTACGAGCAGTACTTC. The chain links TRBV7-9 to TRBJ2-7; D gene ambiguous. The CDR3 spans 13 residues. Germline-derived CDR1 and CDR2 are SEHNR and FQNEAQ (reference sequence). Trimming took off 1 base at V and 3 bases at J, with 7 bases between the two ends.

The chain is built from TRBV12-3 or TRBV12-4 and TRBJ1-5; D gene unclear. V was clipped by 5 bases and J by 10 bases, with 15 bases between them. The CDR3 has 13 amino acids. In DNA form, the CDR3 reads TGTGCCAGCAGTCTTGGTGGGTCGGGACCCCAGCATTTT. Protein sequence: CASSLGGSGPQHF.

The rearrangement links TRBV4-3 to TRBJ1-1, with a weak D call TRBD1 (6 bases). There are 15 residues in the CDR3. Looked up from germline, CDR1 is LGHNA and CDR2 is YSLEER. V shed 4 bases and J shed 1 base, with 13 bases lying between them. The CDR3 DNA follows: TGCGCCAGCAGCCCAACTTGGGGGCGGAACACTGAAGCTTTCTTT. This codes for CASSPTWGRNTEAFF.

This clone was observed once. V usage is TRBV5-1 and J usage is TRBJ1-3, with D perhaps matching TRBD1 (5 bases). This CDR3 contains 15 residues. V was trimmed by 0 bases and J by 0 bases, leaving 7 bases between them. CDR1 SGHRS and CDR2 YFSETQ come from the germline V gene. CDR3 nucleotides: TGCGCCAGCAGCTTGGGACAGATCTCTGGAAACACCATATATTTT. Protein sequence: CASSLGQISGNTIYF.

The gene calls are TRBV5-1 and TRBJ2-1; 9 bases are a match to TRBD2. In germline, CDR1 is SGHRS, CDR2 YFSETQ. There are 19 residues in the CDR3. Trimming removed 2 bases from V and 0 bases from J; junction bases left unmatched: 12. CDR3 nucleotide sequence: TGCGCCAGCAGCTTAGGCAGATCTAGCGGGAAGAGCTCCTACAATGAGCAGTTCTTC. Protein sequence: CASSLGRSSGKSSYNEQFF.

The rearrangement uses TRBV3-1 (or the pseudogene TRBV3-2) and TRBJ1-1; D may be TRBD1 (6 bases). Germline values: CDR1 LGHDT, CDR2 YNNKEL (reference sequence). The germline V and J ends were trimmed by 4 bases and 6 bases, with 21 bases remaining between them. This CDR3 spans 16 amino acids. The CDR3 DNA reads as TGTGCCAGCAGCCCCAAGGGGCGGGGGGCATGGTCTGAAGCTTTCTTT. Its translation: CASSPKGRGAWSEAFF.

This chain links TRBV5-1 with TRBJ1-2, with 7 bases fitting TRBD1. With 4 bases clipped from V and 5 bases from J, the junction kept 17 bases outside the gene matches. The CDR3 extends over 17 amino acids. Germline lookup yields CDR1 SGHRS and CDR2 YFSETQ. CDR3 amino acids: CASSLTGVYGGDYGYTF. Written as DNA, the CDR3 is TGCGCCAGCAGCCTAACAGGGGTTTATGGCGGAGATTATGGCTACACCTTC.

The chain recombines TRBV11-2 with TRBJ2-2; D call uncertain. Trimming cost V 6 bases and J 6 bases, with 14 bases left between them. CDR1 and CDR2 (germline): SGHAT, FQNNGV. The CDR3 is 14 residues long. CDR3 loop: CASSLFGGAGELFF. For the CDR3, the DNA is TGTGCCAGCAGTCTCTTCGGCGGAGCCGGGGAGCTGTTTTTT.

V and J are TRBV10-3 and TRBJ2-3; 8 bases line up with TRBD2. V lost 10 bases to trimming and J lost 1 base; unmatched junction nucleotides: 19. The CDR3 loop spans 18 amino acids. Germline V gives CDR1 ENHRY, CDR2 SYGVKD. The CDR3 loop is CATRLAGTRSGRTDTQYF. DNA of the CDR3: TGTGCCACCCGATTAGCGGGAACCCGGTCCGGCCGCACAGATACGCAGTATTTT.

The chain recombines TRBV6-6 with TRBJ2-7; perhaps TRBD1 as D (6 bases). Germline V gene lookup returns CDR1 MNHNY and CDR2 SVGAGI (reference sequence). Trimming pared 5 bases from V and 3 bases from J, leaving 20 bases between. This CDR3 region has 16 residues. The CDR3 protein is CASSPRDRRPNYEQYF. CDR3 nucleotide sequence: TGTGCCAGCAGTCCGAGAGACAGGCGGCCAAACTACGAGCAGTACTTC.

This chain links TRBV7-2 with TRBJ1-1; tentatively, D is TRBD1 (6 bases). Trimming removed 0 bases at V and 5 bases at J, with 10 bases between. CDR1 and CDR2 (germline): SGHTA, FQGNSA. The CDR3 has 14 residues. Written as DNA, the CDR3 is TGTGCCAGCAGCTTAGCAACAGGGTATACTGAAGCTTTCTTT. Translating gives CASSLATGYTEAFF.

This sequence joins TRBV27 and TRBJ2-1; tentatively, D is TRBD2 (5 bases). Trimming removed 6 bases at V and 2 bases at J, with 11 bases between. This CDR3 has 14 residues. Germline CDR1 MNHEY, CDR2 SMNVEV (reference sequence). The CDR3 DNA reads TGTGCCAGCAGGGTTGGGAGTACCTACAATGAGCAGTTCTTC. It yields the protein CASRVGSTYNEQFF.

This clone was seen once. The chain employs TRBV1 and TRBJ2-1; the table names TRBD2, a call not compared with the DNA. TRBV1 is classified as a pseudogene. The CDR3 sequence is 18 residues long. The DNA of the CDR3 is TGCACCAGCAGCCTTTGGACTAGCGGGACCTACTCCTACAATGAGCAGTTCTTC. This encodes CTSSLWTSGTYSYNEQFF.

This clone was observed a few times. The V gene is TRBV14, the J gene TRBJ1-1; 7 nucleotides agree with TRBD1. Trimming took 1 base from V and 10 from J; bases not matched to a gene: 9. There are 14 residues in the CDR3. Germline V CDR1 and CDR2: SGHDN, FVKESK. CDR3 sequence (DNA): TGTGCCAGCAGCCAAGCCAGGGGGAGATTTGGAGCTTTCTTT. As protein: CASSQARGRFGAFF.

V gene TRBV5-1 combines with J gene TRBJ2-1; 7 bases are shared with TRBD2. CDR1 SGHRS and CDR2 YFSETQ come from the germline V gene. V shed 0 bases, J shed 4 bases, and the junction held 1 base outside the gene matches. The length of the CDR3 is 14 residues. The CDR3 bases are TGCGCCAGCAGCTTGGAACTAGCGTACAATGAGCAGTTCTTC. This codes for CASSLELAYNEQFF.

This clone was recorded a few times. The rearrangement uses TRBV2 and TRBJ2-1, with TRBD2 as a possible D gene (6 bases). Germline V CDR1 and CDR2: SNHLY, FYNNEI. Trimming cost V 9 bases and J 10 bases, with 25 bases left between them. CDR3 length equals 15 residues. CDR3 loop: CASRWGGEPWAEQFF. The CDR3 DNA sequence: TGTGCCAGTCGCTGGGGAGGAGAACCCTGGGCCGAGCAGTTCTTC.

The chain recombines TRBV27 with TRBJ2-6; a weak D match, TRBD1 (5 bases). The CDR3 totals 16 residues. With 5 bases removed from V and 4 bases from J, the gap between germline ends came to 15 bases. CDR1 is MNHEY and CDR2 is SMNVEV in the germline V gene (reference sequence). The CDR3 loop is CASSPIGVSGANVLTF. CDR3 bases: TGTGCCAGCAGTCCAATAGGGGTATCAGGGGCCAACGTCCTGACTTTC.

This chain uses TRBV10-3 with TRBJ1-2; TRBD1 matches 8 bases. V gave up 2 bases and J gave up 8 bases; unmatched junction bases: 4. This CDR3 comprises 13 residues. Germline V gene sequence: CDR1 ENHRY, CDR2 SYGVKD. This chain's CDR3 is CAISETGGQGYTF. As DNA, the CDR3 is TGTGCCATCAGTGAGACAGGGGGTCAGGGCTACACCTTC.

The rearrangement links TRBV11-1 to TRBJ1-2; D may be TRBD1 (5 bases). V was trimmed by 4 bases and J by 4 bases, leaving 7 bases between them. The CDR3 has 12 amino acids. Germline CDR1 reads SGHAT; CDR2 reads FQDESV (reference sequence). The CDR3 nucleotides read TGTGCCAGCAGCTACGACAGCTATGGCTACACCTTC. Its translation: CASSYDSYGYTF.

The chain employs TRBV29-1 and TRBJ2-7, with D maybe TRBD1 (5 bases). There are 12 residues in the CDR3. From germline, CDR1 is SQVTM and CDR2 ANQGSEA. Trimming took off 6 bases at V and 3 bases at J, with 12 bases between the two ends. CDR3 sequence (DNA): TGCAGCGTCCTAAAACAGGACTACGAGCAGTACTTC. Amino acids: CSVLKQDYEQYF.